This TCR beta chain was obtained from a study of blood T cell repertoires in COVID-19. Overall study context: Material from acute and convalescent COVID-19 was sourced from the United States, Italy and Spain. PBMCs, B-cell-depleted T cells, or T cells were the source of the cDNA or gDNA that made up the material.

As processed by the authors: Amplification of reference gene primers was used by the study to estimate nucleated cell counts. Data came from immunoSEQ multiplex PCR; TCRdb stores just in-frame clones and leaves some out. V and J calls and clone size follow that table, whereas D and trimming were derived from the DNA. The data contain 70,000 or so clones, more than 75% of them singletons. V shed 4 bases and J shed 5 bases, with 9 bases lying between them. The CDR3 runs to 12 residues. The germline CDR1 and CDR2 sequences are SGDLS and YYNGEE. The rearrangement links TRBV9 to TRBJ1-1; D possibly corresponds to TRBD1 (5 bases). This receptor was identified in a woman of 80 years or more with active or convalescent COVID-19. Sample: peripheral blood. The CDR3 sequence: CASSQGATEAFF. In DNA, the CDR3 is TGTGCCAGCAGCCAAGGGGCGACTGAAGCTTTCTTT.